Below, 10 T cell receptor beta chains from the same sample are listed, as sequenced in a study of blood T cell repertoires in COVID-19. Method: immunoSEQ multiplex PCR; TCRdb's copy keeps in-frame clones and lacks some. The table has approximately 240,000 clones, 75% to 90% seen once; the top ten hold under 6.5%. The sequenced sample consisted of PBMCs or T cells enriched from blood (not recorded which). The source is a woman aged 30 to 39 with acute COVID-19.

The chain is built from TRBV28 and TRBJ2-6; D is possibly TRBD2 (6 bases). The CDR3 contains 18 residues. CDR1 and CDR2 (germline): MDHEN, SYDVKM. The V and J ends lost 0 bases and 0 bases respectively, with 12 bases between them. The CDR3 loop reads CASSLWEGISSGANVLTF. For the CDR3, the DNA is TGTGCCAGCAGTTTATGGGAGGGAATAAGCTCTGGGGCCAACGTCCTGACTTTC.

This chain links TRBV6-5 with TRBJ1-4; no clear D gene. Germline V gives CDR1 MNHEY, CDR2 SVGAGI. CDR3 length equals 14 residues. V lost 2 bases, J lost 5 bases, and 9 bases lay in between. CDR3 sequence reads: CASSYRRNNEKLFF. CDR3 nucleotide sequence: TGTGCCAGCAGTTACCGCAGGAACAATGAAAAACTGTTTTTT.

The V call is TRBV7-2, the J call TRBJ1-5, with a tentative D call TRBD1 (5 bases). This CDR3 has 15 residues. Trimming shortened V by 5 bases and J by 7 bases, and 18 bases separated the two germline ends. CDR1 and CDR2 (germline): SGHTA, FQGNSA. The CDR3 DNA follows: TGTGCCAGCAGCCTAGACGGGGGGTTGGGCCAGCCCCAGCATTTT. It translates to CASSLDGGLGQPQHF.

The V call is TRBV5-4, the J call TRBJ1-2, with D hard to call. The germline V and J ends were trimmed by 1 base and 5 bases, with 9 bases remaining between them. CDR1 is SGHNT, CDR2 YYREEE, per germline (reference sequence). The length of the CDR3 is 13 residues. CDR3 DNA: TGTGCCAGCAGCTTGCCCGGAGGGTATGGCTACACCTTC. Amino acids: CASSLPGGYGYTF.

This chain joins TRBV7-2 and TRBJ1-4, with D hard to call. V lost 5 bases and J lost 12, with 19 bases in between. Germline V gene lookup returns CDR1 SGHTA and CDR2 FQGNSA. This CDR3 is 14 amino acids long. The chain's CDR3 is CASSPDFAAGELFF. The CDR3 region has the DNA TGTGCCAGCAGCCCCGACTTTGCCGCCGGGGAACTGTTTTTT.

The V and J genes are TRBV5-6 and TRBJ2-7, with 8 nucleotides matching TRBD2. CDR3 length: 13 residues. Trimming removed 3 bases from V and 4 bases from J; junction bases left unmatched: 3. CDR1 and CDR2 (germline): SGHDT, YYEEEE. CDR3 nucleotides: TGTGCCAGCAGCTGGAGCGGGAGTTACGAGCAGTACTTC. This sequence encodes CASSWSGSYEQYF.

This chain links TRBV5-1 with TRBJ2-5; D perhaps matches TRBD2 (6 bases). Germline V gene sequence: CDR1 SGHRS, CDR2 YFSETQ. CDR3 length: 15 amino acids. V was trimmed by 4 bases and J by 1 base, leaving 14 bases between them. The CDR3 sequence: CASSPESGAQETQYF. The CDR3 region has the DNA TGCGCCAGCAGCCCCGAATCGGGAGCCCAAGAGACCCAGTACTTC.

The genes are TRBV4-1 and TRBJ2-7, with D unresolved. Trimming pared 0 bases from V and 3 bases from J, leaving 3 bases between. This CDR3 spans 12 amino acids. Germline assignment: CDR1 MGHRA and CDR2 YSYEKL. Here the CDR3 reads CASSQDYYEQYF. The DNA for the CDR3 is TGCGCCAGCAGCCAAGATTACTACGAGCAGTACTTC.

This clone appeared once. This chain joins TRBV19 and TRBJ2-2; no firm D call. Per the germline V gene, CDR1 is LNHDA and CDR2 is SQIVND (reference sequence). Trimming took off 5 bases at V and 0 bases at J, with 10 bases between the two ends. The CDR3 spans 15 residues. CDR3 loop: CASSPRVANTGELFF. The CDR3 region has the DNA TGTGCCAGTAGTCCCCGGGTCGCGAACACCGGGGAGCTGTTTTTT.

CDR3 nucleotides: TGTGCCAGCAGTTCGATTATCGCTAGGGGACAAGAGACCCAGTACTTC. Translated: CASSSIIARGQETQYF. V is TRBV6-2 or TRBV6-3 and J is TRBJ2-5; tentative D call: TRBD1 (5 bases). The CDR3 has 16 amino acids. CDR1 and CDR2 (germline): MNHEY, SVGEGT. V dropped 4 bases and J dropped 2 bases, with 17 bases sitting between them.